The 32 T cell receptor beta chains below all came from one sample that was sequenced in a study of blood T cell repertoires in COVID-19. Here immunoSEQ multiplex PCR was the method, and the copy in TCRdb shows in-frame clones only, minus some. The sample holds 65,000 to 85,000 clones; around nine tenths are singletons and the top ten take 11%. The specimen sequenced was peripheral blood. These receptors came from a woman between 18 and 30 years old with acute or convalescent COVID-19.

The chain couples TRBV29-1 to TRBJ2-3, with 10 bases matching TRBD2. Germline CDR1 is SQVTM and CDR2 is ANQGSEA. The length of the CDR3 is 17 residues. After removal of 6 bases from V and 0 bases from J, the junction contained 12 bases not matched to a gene. CDR3 sequence (DNA): TGCAGCGTGGATGGACTAGCGGAGAAAGATAGCACAGATACGCAGTATTTT. Translation gives CSVDGLAEKDSTDTQYF.

The genes are TRBV2 and TRBJ1-1, with 8 bases fitting TRBD1. The V segment lost 5 bases and the J segment 4 bases; nucleotides outside the gene matches: 6. This CDR3 contains 14 residues. Germline-derived CDR1 and CDR2 are SNHLY and FYNNEI. The chain's CDR3 is CASSTQGGSTEAFF. The CDR3 nucleotides are TGTGCCAGCAGTACACAGGGGGGGAGCACTGAAGCTTTCTTT. The full variable domain, in which reference TRBV2 and TRBJ1-1 provide the parts outside the CDR3, is EPEVTQTPSHQVTQMGQEVILRCVPISNHLYFYWYRQILGQKVEFLVSFYNNEISEKSEIFDDQFSVERPDGSNFTLKIRSTKLEDSAMYFCASSTQGGSTEAFFGQGTRLTVV.

The chain has TRBV5-1 and TRBJ2-3, with D tentatively TRBD1 (5 bases). V lost 0 bases to trimming and J lost 2 bases, with 10 bases between them. Germline loops: CDR1 SGHRS, CDR2 YFSETQ. The CDR3 contains 15 residues. CDR3: CASSLGQIYTDTQYF. In DNA form, the CDR3 reads TGCGCCAGCAGCTTGGGACAGATCTACACAGATACGCAGTATTTT.

This chain joins TRBV5-4 and TRBJ2-2; 11 bases match TRBD1. This CDR3 has 19 residues. Per the germline V gene, CDR1 is SGHNT and CDR2 is YYREEE (reference sequence). The V and J ends lost 3 bases and 1 base, in that order; junction bases with no gene match: 11. The DNA for the CDR3 is TGTGCCAGCAGCTCTAGGACAGGGGGCCGGACAGGGAACACCGGGGAGCTGTTTTTT. Translation: CASSSRTGGRTGNTGELFF.

The gene calls are TRBV30 and TRBJ1-3; D is possibly TRBD1 (6 bases). The germline V and J ends were trimmed by 2 bases and 3 bases, with 14 bases remaining between them. The germline V gene has CDR1 GTSNPN and CDR2 SVGIG (reference sequence). The CDR3 has 15 amino acids. The DNA of the CDR3 is TGTGCCTGGAGTTCCCTCGGGGGGCATGGAAACACCATATATTTT. This encodes CAWSSLGGHGNTIYF.

Only a few counts were recorded for this clone. The V call is TRBV5-8, the J call TRBJ1-6; tentative D call: TRBD1 (5 bases). The ends were cut back, 6 bases at V and 10 bases at J, with 17 bases in the middle. This CDR3 has 14 residues. The V gene's germline CDR1 is SGHTS and CDR2 YDEGEE. The CDR3 region has the DNA TGTGCCAGCACCCGGCGGGGGGATCAATCACCCCTCCACTTT. Encoded protein: CASTRRGDQSPLHF. The full variable domain, completed using reference TRBV5-8 and TRBJ1-6, is EAGVTQSPTHLIKTRGQQATLRCSPISGHTSVYWYQQALGLGLQFLLWYDEGEERNRGNFPPRFSGRQFPNYSSELNVNALELEDSALYLCASTRRGDQSPLHFGNGTRLTVT.

The chain is built from TRBV19 and TRBJ1-4; tentatively, D is TRBD1 (6 bases). The CDR3 extends over 15 amino acids. With 5 bases removed from V and 4 bases from J, the gap between germline ends came to 14 bases. Germline-derived CDR1 and CDR2 are LNHDA and SQIVND (reference sequence). The CDR3 sequence is CASSFRTELNEKLFF. CDR3 nucleotides: TGTGCCAGTAGTTTCCGGACAGAGCTTAATGAAAAACTGTTTTTT. Full variable domain (remainder filled in from reference TRBV19 and TRBJ1-4): DGGITQSPKYLFRKEGQNVTLSCEQNLNHDAMYWYRQDPGQGLRLIYYSQIVNDFQKGDIAEGYSVSREKKESFPLTVTSAQKNPTAFYLCASSFRTELNEKLFFGSGTQLSVL.

The V call is TRBV6-1, the J call TRBJ2-5; 8 bases map to TRBD1. Germline-derived CDR1 and CDR2 are MNHNS and SASEGT. Trimming removed 2 bases from V and 1 base from J; junction bases left unmatched: 3. This CDR3 spans 15 amino acids. The DNA for the CDR3 is TGTGCCAGCAGTGAAATCACAGGGGGCCAAGAGACCCAGTACTTC. Amino acids: CASSEITGGQETQYF.

The chain uses TRBV2 and TRBJ1-1; D might be TRBD1 (5 bases). Germline V CDR1 and CDR2: SNHLY, FYNNEI. Trimming pared 4 bases from V and 3 bases from J, leaving 15 bases between. This CDR3 spans 15 amino acids. CDR3 coding DNA: TGTGCCAGCAGTGCCCCAGGAGGGGTGGACACTGAAGCTTTCTTT. Translation: CASSAPGGVDTEAFF. Filled out from reference TRBV2 and TRBJ1-1, the complete variable domain reads EPEVTQTPSHQVTQMGQEVILRCVPISNHLYFYWYRQILGQKVEFLVSFYNNEISEKSEIFDDQFSVERPDGSNFTLKIRSTKLEDSAMYFCASSAPGGVDTEAFFGQGTRLTVV.

CDR3: CASSELREGLYIQYF. In nucleotides, the CDR3 is TGTGCCAGCAGTGAATTACGGGAGGGCCTGTACATTCAGTACTTC. The chain couples TRBV25-1 to TRBJ2-4, with 8 bases fitting TRBD2. The trim removed 1 base at V and 8 bases at J, leaving 7 bases unmatched. Germline V gene sequence: CDR1 MGHDK, CDR2 SYGVNS. The CDR3 loop spans 15 amino acids.

The V and J genes are TRBV3-1 (or the pseudogene TRBV3-2) and TRBJ1-5, with 9 bases matching TRBD1. CDR3 length equals 18 residues. V dropped 5 bases and J dropped 4; count of bases not matched to a gene: 15. Germline-derived CDR1 and CDR2 are LGHDT and YNNKEL (reference sequence). The CDR3 bases are TGTGCCAGCAGCGGCACAGGGGGCGCCGGGTTTTGGAATCAGCCCCAGCATTTT. It yields the protein CASSGTGGAGFWNQPQHF.

Only one count was recorded for this clone. V gene TRBV30 combines with J gene TRBJ1-2, with 8 bases lining up with TRBD1. The CDR3 loop spans 14 amino acids. Losses at the gene ends were 2 bases for V and 3 bases for J; bases not matched to a gene: 5. Per germline, CDR1 GTSNPN and CDR2 SVGIG (reference sequence). In nucleotides, the CDR3 is TGTGCCTGGAGTCCTGGACAGGGCGACTATGGCTACACCTTC. It encodes CAWSPGQGDYGYTF.

The CDR3 bases are TGTGCCAGCAGCTTATCCTACTCTGGAAACACCATATATTTT. Amino acid sequence: CASSLSYSGNTIYF. This sequence joins TRBV7-9 and TRBJ1-3, with unresolved D. Trimming left V 2 bases short and J 0 bases short, with 5 bases between. Germline V CDR1 and CDR2: SEHNR, FQNEAQ (reference sequence). This CDR3 spans 14 amino acids.

The J gene is TRBJ1-5, the V gene TRBV20-1; 9 bases align to TRBD1. The CDR3 contains 15 residues. Germline CDR1 is DFQATT and CDR2 is SNEGSKA (reference sequence). Trimming removed 3 bases from V and 3 bases from J; junction bases left unmatched: 6. The CDR3 sequence: CSASLGQGHNQPQHF. The CDR3 coding sequence is TGCAGTGCTAGTTTAGGACAGGGGCACAATCAGCCCCAGCATTTT.

This chain connects TRBV15 to TRBJ2-7, with D possibly being TRBD2 (5 bases). Trimming cost V 5 bases and J 1 base, with 12 bases left between them. Germline assignment: CDR1 LNHNV and CDR2 YYDKDF (reference sequence). There are 14 residues in the CDR3. The CDR3 protein is CATSPAGPSYEQYF. For the CDR3, the DNA is TGTGCCACCAGCCCCGCGGGCCCATCCTACGAGCAGTACTTC.

Regarding this clone: The junction departs from the called germline gene at one end, perhaps through a read error. The V and J genes are TRBV3-1 (or the pseudogene TRBV3-2) and TRBJ1-1; 12 positions agree with TRBD1. CDR1 and CDR2 (germline): LGHDT, YNNKEL (reference sequence). The CDR3 is 19 residues long. The CDR3 coding sequence is TGTGCCAGCAGCGAAGACTTTGGGACGGGACAGGGGGCTGGAACTGAAGCTTTCTTT. Protein product: CASSEDFGTGQGAGTEAFF.

CDR3: CASTPPDRQYGYTF. DNA of the CDR3: TGTGCCAGCACCCCCCCGGACAGGCAATATGGCTACACCTTC. The chain couples TRBV28 to TRBJ1-2, with 7 bases matching TRBD1. Germline CDR1 MDHEN, CDR2 SYDVKM. The CDR3 covers 14 residues. V gave up 7 bases and J gave up 5 bases; unmatched junction bases: 10.

This rearrangement joins TRBV11-2 to TRBJ1-6; 8 nucleotides align to TRBD1. This CDR3 region has 15 residues. Germline-derived CDR1 and CDR2 are SGHAT and FQNNGV. V gave up 4 bases and J gave up 11 bases; unmatched junction bases: 10. The CDR3 region is CASSSTRQGLAPLHF. In nucleotides, the CDR3 is TGTGCCAGCAGCTCGACGAGACAGGGGTTGGCACCCCTCCACTTT.

CDR3 residues: CASSYPPDSLLAGSETQYF. CDR3 nucleotides: TGTGCCAGCAGTTACCCCCCGGACTCGTTGCTAGCGGGGTCAGAGACCCAGTACTTC. The J gene is TRBJ2-5, the V gene TRBV6-2 or TRBV6-3; 9 bases map to TRBD2. The trim removed 2 bases at V and 4 bases at J, leaving 17 bases unmatched. CDR1 MNHEY and CDR2 SVGEGT come from the germline V gene. The CDR3 extends over 19 amino acids.

This rearrangement joins TRBV18 to TRBJ2-7; weak D call: TRBD2 (5 bases). CDR1 is KGHSH and CDR2 is LQKENI in the germline V gene. The CDR3 spans 15 residues. With 0 bases removed from V and 0 bases from J, the gap between germline ends came to 9 bases. The CDR3 spells CASSPPGGYSYEQYF. The CDR3 nucleotides read TGTGCCAGCTCACCACCGGGCGGGTACTCCTACGAGCAGTACTTC.

V gene TRBV30 combines with J gene TRBJ2-1; 10 bases map to TRBD1. Per germline, CDR1 GTSNPN and CDR2 SVGIG (reference sequence). This CDR3 contains 16 residues. The trim removed 3 bases at V and 1 base at J, leaving 6 bases unmatched. CDR3 residues: CAWRTRTGGSYNEQFF. The DNA of the CDR3 is TGTGCCTGGAGGACCCGGACAGGGGGATCCTACAATGAGCAGTTCTTC.

This clone was picked up a small number of times. V is TRBV19 and J is TRBJ1-2; unclear D gene. Germline V gives CDR1 LNHDA, CDR2 SQIVND (reference sequence). V lost 3 bases, J lost 3 bases, and 17 bases lay in between. The CDR3 contains 16 residues. CDR3 sequence reads: CASSIWAGLADYGYTF. The CDR3 nucleotides read TGTGCCAGTAGTATCTGGGCAGGACTGGCGGACTATGGCTACACCTTC.

The chain is built from TRBV29-1 and TRBJ1-6, with 8 bases fitting TRBD1. CDR3 length: 13 amino acids. The trim removed 7 bases at V and 5 bases at J, leaving 4 bases unmatched. Per germline, CDR1 SQVTM and CDR2 ANQGSEA. CDR3 sequence reads: CSARQGNNSPLHF. The CDR3 nucleotides read TGCAGCGCCAGACAGGGGAATAATTCACCCCTCCACTTT.

The chain couples TRBV6-5 to TRBJ1-6; D is unclear. Germline loops: CDR1 MNHEY, CDR2 SVGAGI. The CDR3 runs to 13 residues. The V end lost 5 bases, the J end lost 5 bases, and 7 bases lay between the germline ends. CDR3 coding DNA: TGTGCCAGCAGTCGCGAAGATAATTCACCCCTCCACTTT. As protein: CASSREDNSPLHF.

The chain has TRBV20-1 and TRBJ2-1; D possibly corresponds to TRBD2 (6 bases). The V end was cut by 6 bases, the J end by 6 bases, with 9 bases between. The CDR3 spans 11 residues. Germline assignment: CDR1 DFQATT and CDR2 SNEGSKA (reference sequence). The CDR3 bases are TGCAGTGCGCAGACTAGCAATGAGCAGTTCTTC. Translation gives CSAQTSNEQFF.

J is TRBJ1-1 and V is TRBV10-2; tentative D call: TRBD1 (5 bases). This CDR3 has 17 amino acids. Germline V gene sequence: CDR1 WSHSY, CDR2 SAAADI. With 0 bases removed from V and 4 bases from J, the gap between germline ends came to 18 bases. DNA for the CDR3: TGCGCCAGCAGTGAGTCCCGCTCCACGACAGCATCCACTGAAGCTTTCTTT. Translation gives CASSESRSTTASTEAFF.

The chain carries TRBV9 and TRBJ1-6, with TRBD1 as a possible D gene (5 bases). Germline values: CDR1 SGDLS, CDR2 YYNGEE. This CDR3 spans 16 amino acids. Trimming took off 0 bases at V and 8 bases at J, with 15 bases between the two ends. This CDR3 is CASSVDGGTAYSPLHF. CDR3 coding DNA: TGTGCCAGCAGCGTAGATGGGGGGACTGCTTATTCACCCCTCCACTTT. Based on the CDR3 plus reference TRBV9 and TRBJ1-6, the full variable domain is DSGVTQTPKHLITATGQRVTLRCSPRSGDLSVYWYQQSLDQGLQFLIQYYNGEERAKGNILERFSAQQFPDLHSELNLSSLELGDSALYFCASSVDGGTAYSPLHFGNGTRLTVT.

V gene TRBV25-1 combines with J gene TRBJ2-3, with D uncertain. The CDR3 length is 16 residues. Germline values: CDR1 MGHDK, CDR2 SYGVNS. Trimming removed 4 bases at V and 8 bases at J, with 22 bases between. CDR3 sequence (DNA): TGTGCCAGCAGTGCTTCTATTTCTCTACTCTCCGGTACGCAGTATTTT. It codes for CASSASISLLSGTQYF.

CDR3 nucleotides: TGTGCCAGTAGTACCGGGACAGGGGCTTTTTATGGCTACACCTTC. It yields the protein CASSTGTGAFYGYTF. The J gene is TRBJ1-2, the V gene TRBV19; the match to TRBD1 covers 10 bases. The germline V gene has CDR1 LNHDA and CDR2 SQIVND (reference sequence). The CDR3 sequence is 15 residues long. Trimming cost V 4 bases and J 5 bases; bases outside gene matches: 7.

The CDR3 protein is CATSNYEQFF. CDR3 sequence (DNA): TGTGCCACCAGTAACTATGAGCAGTTCTTC. The chain employs TRBV24-1 and TRBJ2-1; D not resolved. The CDR3 length is 10 residues. Deletions cut 6 bases from V and 8 bases from J, with 4 bases between. Germline CDR1 reads KGHDR; CDR2 reads SFDVKD.

The chain couples TRBV6-1 to TRBJ1-2; D is undetermined. Germline CDR1 MNHNS, CDR2 SASEGT. The CDR3 is 13 residues long. With 3 bases removed from V and 2 bases from J, the gap between germline ends came to 7 bases. This CDR3 is CASSDGANYGYTF. CDR3 bases: TGTGCCAGCAGTGATGGAGCAAACTATGGCTACACCTTC.

The count of this clone is one. This CDR3 reads CASSPQSTSRYYNEQFF. In nucleotides, the CDR3 is TGTGCCAGCAGTCCCCAATCGACTAGCAGATACTACAATGAGCAGTTCTTC. V usage is TRBV27 and J usage is TRBJ2-1; 7 nucleotides agree with TRBD2. The V gene's germline CDR1 is MNHEY and CDR2 SMNVEV (reference sequence). J gave up 3 bases and V 5 bases, and 13 bases lay outside the gene matches. This CDR3 region has 17 residues.